This T cell receptor (beta chain) came from a study of OX40 agonist ivuxolimab in advanced cancers. Describing the broader study: Ivuxolimab, which targeted the costimulatory receptor OX40 (CD134), was an agonistic, fully human IgG2 monoclonal antibody. Intravenous ivuxolimab was administered to patients every 2 weeks at six dose levels: 0.01, 0.1, 0.3, 1.5, 3 and 10 mg/kg. Of the roughly 52 dose-escalation patients, hepatocellular carcinoma was present in 19, melanoma in some 15, renal cell carcinoma in 9 and head and neck cancer in 9. The dose-escalation cohort was about 87% male with a mean age of about 58 years, ranging from about 23 to 85. Prior anti-PD-1, anti-PD-L1 or anti-CTLA-4 therapy was permitted, and about 40% of dose-escalation patients had received checkpoint inhibitors. Three dose-escalation patients achieved partial responses, one with hepatocellular carcinoma and two with cutaneous melanoma. The point of sequencing TCRbeta in the periphery was to test whether ivuxolimab changed TCR sequence diversity and drove clonal T-cell expansion. The paper covers the monotherapy dose-escalation part of the phase I ivuxolimab trial, which included N of about 56 patients.

Patients with autoimmune disease history or receiving systemic immunosuppression were excluded from the trial. Peripheral blood for TCR sequencing was drawn from every dose cohort at baseline, at cycle 4 day 1 and at cycle 7 day 1. Samples were obtained from an open-label, multicenter, first-in-human phase I dose-escalation trial of ivuxolimab. Adults with locally advanced or metastatic head and neck squamous cell, hepatocellular, melanoma or renal cell carcinoma were enrolled in the trial. Before TCR sequencing, CD4+ and CD8+ T cells were separately sorted from peripheral blood. The CDR3 numbers 15 residues from cysteine through phenylalanine. The read is trimmed to its CDR3 DNA, 45 bases read in frame from base 1. The V end loses 0 bases and the J end loses 2 bases, and a stretch of 9 bases separates them. Via the germline V gene, CDR1 is MRHNA and CDR2 SNTAGT. For sequencing of the TCRbeta CDR3 region, genomic DNA was extracted from the sorted cells. The immunoSEQ Assay was used to sequence the TCRbeta CDR3 regions. TCRdb stores this immuneACCESS table with in-frame sequences only. Part of the clones is absent; in the studies checked, under half of the shortfall reflects unresolved V genes, and no reason is known for the rest. Within this sample are around 42,000 clones, with more than 70% of them counted one time only. Clones ranked in the top ten supply 20% to 30% of the sample.

Of note for this clone: Which antigen it targets is not known. No base quality values were provided; no much bigger clone lies one nucleotide off.

Results the study describes overall, beyond this receptor: At doses from 0.1 to 3.0 mg/kg, clonal expansion was seen in both CD4+ and CD8+ blood T cells between baseline and week 6. In the 0.1-3.0 mg/kg groups, partial responders had among the lowest normalized peripheral clonal expansion, particularly in CD8+ T cells. The antigen specificity of the clonally expanded peripheral T cells was not determined. Low levels of normalized T-cell clonal expansion were also seen in some patients who did not respond. After ivuxolimab, expanded clones were on average more numerous among CD8+ T cells than among CD4+ T cells.

The sequence was collected from an adult with an advanced solid tumor such as melanoma, head and neck, liver or kidney cancer. In this chain, TRBV6-4 is recombined with TRBJ2-3, with no D gene named confidently. Specimen: CD4+ or CD8+ T cells sorted from blood, collected in a trial of the OX40 agonist ivuxolimab. The sequenced DNA: TGTGCCAGCAGTGACTCTCGGCAGGTCACAGATACGCAGTATTTT. Protein translation: CASSDSRQVTDTQYF.